One sample yielded the 20 T cell receptor beta chains listed below, sequenced in a study of metastatic and nonmetastatic thyroid tumors. Nobody among the patients had been given any treatment before thyroid surgery. TCRdb re-processed the PCR reads through MiXCR. In the table there are 30,000 to 35,000 clones, about 15% of which are singletons. Sequenced material: blood. These TCRs come from a male donor with papillary thyroid cancer or a benign thyroid nodule (not recorded which). Some clones in this sample may be carry-over from other donors' samples.

The chain employs TRBV4-1 and TRBJ1-5; 8 nucleotides align to TRBD1. The CDR3 runs 19 residues. The V gene end was trimmed by 0 bases and the J gene end by 9 bases; junction bases not matched to a gene: 19. Germline V gene data show CDR1 as MGHRA and CDR2 as YSYEKL. The CDR3 nucleotides are TGCGCCAGCAGCCAAGATTGGTCAAGGTCGGGGACAGGTGACATGCCCCAGCATTTT. Its translation is CASSQDWSRSGTGDMPQHF.

The chain has TRBV10-2 and TRBJ2-2, with unresolved D. The CDR3 length is 14 residues. Trimming took off 3 bases at V and 5 bases at J, with 10 bases between the two ends. CDR1 is WSHSY and CDR2 is SAAADI in the germline V gene. CDR3 nucleotides: TGCGCCAGCAGTGAACGGGCGTGGACCGGGGAGCTGTTTTTT. It yields the protein CASSERAWTGELFF.

This clone has ten or more counts. The chain carries TRBV12-5 and TRBJ2-1; 10 nucleotides agree with TRBD2. Losses at the gene ends were 1 base for V and 12 bases for J; bases not matched to a gene: 9. Germline V CDR1 and CDR2: LGHNT, FRNRAP. The CDR3 is 15 amino acids. The CDR3 sequence is CASGLGTSGGIAQFF. Written as DNA, the CDR3 is TGTGCTAGTGGTTTGGGGACTAGCGGAGGGATTGCGCAGTTCTTC.

In its sample, this clone was seen many times. The chain employs TRBV27 and TRBJ1-5; D might be TRBD1 (5 bases). V dropped 2 bases and J dropped 3 bases, with 8 bases sitting between them. The CDR3 covers 14 residues. Germline CDR1 is MNHEY and CDR2 is SMNVEV (reference sequence). This CDR3 reads CASSLGGINQPQHF. The CDR3 bases are TGTGCCAGCAGTTTAGGGGGTATCAATCAGCCCCAGCATTTT.

The chain joins TRBV28 to TRBJ1-2; D is unresolved. The CDR3 consists of 13 residues. Trimming left V 5 bases short and J 8 bases short, with 15 bases between. Per germline, CDR1 MDHEN and CDR2 SYDVKM. The CDR3 DNA sequence: TGTGCCAGCAGTCGGGCCACCCGTAGCGGCTACACCTTC. This translates into CASSRATRSGYTF.

This clone was seen ten or more times. The rearrangement joins TRBV4-2 to TRBJ2-2, with 9 positions matching TRBD2. The CDR3 sequence is 16 residues long. V shed 1 base, J shed 7 bases, and the junction held 7 bases outside the gene matches. Germline CDR1 LGHNA, CDR2 YNFKEQ. The CDR3 nucleotides are TGTGCCAGCAGCCAAGGGGATAGCGGGAGAGGCGGGGAGCTGTTTTTT. Translating it yields CASSQGDSGRGGELFF.

This clone is termed medium-sized. The J gene is TRBJ1-2, the V gene TRBV6-5; 7 nucleotides line up with TRBD1. The ends lost 2 bases at V and 6 bases at J; junction bases unmatched: 9. CDR1 and CDR2 from the germline V gene are MNHEY and SVGAGI. The CDR3 consists of 15 residues. The CDR3 is CASSYHPQGGNGYTF. DNA for the CDR3: TGTGCCAGCAGTTACCATCCTCAGGGGGGTAATGGCTACACCTTC.

Many counts were recorded for this clone. The chain uses TRBV2 and TRBJ2-6, with D uncertain. Trimming took off 3 bases at V and 0 bases at J, with 12 bases between the two ends. The CDR3 has 17 residues. Per germline, CDR1 SNHLY and CDR2 FYNNEI. The CDR3 protein is CASSDGRTSSGANVLTF. The DNA for the CDR3 is TGTGCCAGCAGTGATGGCAGGACGAGCTCTGGGGCCAACGTCCTGACTTTC. The full variable domain, in which reference TRBV2 and TRBJ2-6 provide the parts outside the CDR3, is EPEVTQTPSHQVTQMGQEVILRCVPISNHLYFYWYRQILGQKVEFLVSFYNNEISEKSEIFDDQFSVERPDGSNFTLKIRSTKLEDSAMYFCASSDGRTSSGANVLTFGAGSRLTVL.

This clone came up many times. One end of the junction is discordant with germline, which a read error may explain. The sample carries other DNA sequences with the same CDR3. The genes are TRBV19 and TRBJ1-5; 7 nucleotides align to TRBD1. The CDR3 extends over 15 amino acids. Germline-derived CDR1 and CDR2 are LNHDA and SQIVND (reference sequence). CDR3 nucleotide sequence: TGCGCCAGTAGGGGGACAGTTTATAGCAATCAGCCCCAGCATTTT. It codes for CASRGTVYSNQPQHF.

This chain joins TRBV7-2 and TRBJ2-7, with TRBD1 matching 7 bases. The CDR3 runs to 13 residues. Germline V lookup: CDR1 SGHTA, CDR2 FQGNSA. The V gene end was trimmed by 2 bases and the J gene end by 10 bases; junction bases not matched to a gene: 8. The CDR3 sequence is CASSLNEGGAQYF. The CDR3 region has the DNA TGTGCCAGCAGCTTAAATGAAGGGGGCGCACAGTACTTC.

This clone came up many times. V usage is TRBV7-2 and J usage is TRBJ2-7; D gene uncertain. CDR3 length: 12 amino acids. Between the trimmed V and J ends, which lost 1 base and 5 bases, there was a span of 6 bases. Germline V gene data show CDR1 as SGHTA and CDR2 as FQGNSA. Here the CDR3 reads CASSLGIHEQYF. DNA for the CDR3: TGTGCCAGCAGCTTAGGGATCCACGAGCAGTACTTC.

The chain has TRBV5-1 and TRBJ2-3; the D gene is possibly TRBD2 (5 bases). V lost 0 bases to trimming and J lost 6 bases, with 14 bases between them. Per germline, CDR1 SGHRS and CDR2 YFSETQ. The CDR3 is 15 residues long. The CDR3 DNA reads TGCGCCAGCAGCTTGGAGGACGGGGTAGGGGATACGCAGTATTTT. Translating it yields CASSLEDGVGDTQYF.

At least ten counts were recorded for this clone. The chain couples TRBV15 to TRBJ2-7, with a weak D call TRBD1 (6 bases). The length of the CDR3 is 14 residues. V was cut by 2 bases and J by 0 bases, with 8 bases left in between. Germline V gene lookup returns CDR1 LNHNV and CDR2 YYDKDF (reference sequence). The CDR3 here is CATSRSRGSYEQYF. In nucleotides, the CDR3 is TGTGCCACCAGCAGAAGCAGGGGCTCCTACGAGCAGTACTTC.

The chain uses TRBV6-1 and TRBJ2-3; D perhaps matches TRBD1 (7 bases). The CDR3 extends over 16 amino acids. The germline gives CDR1 MNHNS, CDR2 SASEGT. V shed 2 bases and J shed 11 bases, with 23 bases lying between them. The CDR3 region has the DNA TGTGCCAGCAGTGAAAGCCAGGGGGGCCTGACAGTTAAGCAGTATTTT. It specifies CASSESQGGLTVKQYF.

This clone came up many times. The J gene is TRBJ1-5, the V gene TRBV20-1; D possibly corresponds to TRBD1 (5 bases). With 5 bases removed from V and 3 bases from J, the gap between germline ends came to 11 bases. Germline lookup yields CDR1 DFQATT and CDR2 SNEGSKA (reference sequence). The CDR3 totals 13 residues. The CDR3 nucleotides are TGCAGTGCTCTACGGGACGCCAATCAGCCCCAGCATTTT. Protein sequence: CSALRDANQPQHF.

As for this clone: Mismatch with germline at one junction end may stem from a read error. The J gene is TRBJ1-6, the V gene TRBV11-2; unclear D gene. The germline V gene has CDR1 SGHAT and CDR2 FQNNGV. CDR3 length: 17 residues. The CDR3 bases are TGTGCCAGCAGCGCCCTCGGGGTGGGATCCAATAATTCACACCTCCACTTT. Encoded protein: CASSALGVGSNNSHLHF.

There are many counts of this clone. The CDR3 sequence is CATQDENTGELFF. The CDR3 nucleotides are TGCGCCACTCAGGACGAGAACACCGGGGAGCTGTTTTTT. The gene calls are TRBV5-1 and TRBJ2-2; D is undetermined. The germline CDR1 and CDR2 sequences are SGHRS and YFSETQ. The V and J ends lost 9 bases and 1 base respectively, with 10 bases between them. The CDR3 has 13 amino acids.

At least ten counts were recorded for this clone. The V call is TRBV3-1, the J call TRBJ2-7; the match to TRBD2 covers 7 bases. J gave up 4 bases and V 4 bases, and 10 bases lay outside the gene matches. The CDR3 consists of 15 residues. The V gene's germline CDR1 is LGHDT and CDR2 YNNKEL (reference sequence). The CDR3 bases are TGTGCCAGCAGCCCCCTCGGCGGGAGTAGTTACGAGCAGTACTTC. This encodes CASSPLGGSSYEQYF.

The chain combines TRBV7-3 with TRBJ2-1; 10 positions match TRBD1. From germline, CDR1 is SGHTA and CDR2 FQGTGA. CDR3 length: 15 residues. The J segment lost 10 bases and the V segment lost 1 base, leaving 7 bases of the junction unmatched. The CDR3 protein is CASSLSGTGVGEQFF. The CDR3 coding sequence is TGTGCCAGCAGCTTAAGCGGGACAGGGGTAGGGGAGCAGTTCTTC.

Regarding this clone: A single base separates this from a much larger clone, so it may be a read error. V usage is TRBV5-1 and J usage is TRBJ2-2, with D tentatively TRBD2 (6 bases). This CDR3 region has 15 residues. Germline V gene sequence: CDR1 SGHRS, CDR2 YFSETQ. CDR3 nucleotide sequence: TGCGCCAGCAGCTTGTCCGGGACGGCTACCGGGGGGCTGTTTTTT. It codes for CASSLSGTATGGLFF.